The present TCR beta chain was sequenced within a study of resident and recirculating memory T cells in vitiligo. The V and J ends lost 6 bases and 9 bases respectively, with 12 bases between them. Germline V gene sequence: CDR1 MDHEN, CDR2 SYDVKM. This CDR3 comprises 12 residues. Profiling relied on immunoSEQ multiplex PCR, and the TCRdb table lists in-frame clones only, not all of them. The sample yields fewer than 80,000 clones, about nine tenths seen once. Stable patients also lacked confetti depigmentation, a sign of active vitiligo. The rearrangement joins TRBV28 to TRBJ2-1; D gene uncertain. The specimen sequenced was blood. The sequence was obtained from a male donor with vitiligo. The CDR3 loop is CASSPGYLEQFF. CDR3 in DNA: TGTGCCAGCAGCCCCGGGTACCTTGAGCAGTTCTTC.